This TCR beta chain was obtained from a study of response to subunit inactivated influenza vaccine. A single record per CDR3 protein comes from TCRdb applying MiXCR to the RT-PCR reads. The sample contains more than 600,000 distinct CDR3 sequences, about 18% of which appear only once. Broader study findings: T cells newly recruited by each seasonal influenza vaccination are few, the authors suggested.

CDR1 KGHDR and CDR2 SFDVKD come from the germline V gene. The CDR3 has 17 amino acids. The germline V and J ends were trimmed by 3 bases and 4 bases, with 19 bases remaining between them. About this clonotype: Its antigen is still unknown.

The source was PBMCs from blood, collected about 5 days after vaccination. This clonotype originated in a middle-aged man who received an inactivated influenza vaccine. The chain joins TRBV24-1 to TRBJ2-3, with D maybe TRBD2 (6 bases). CDR3 protein: CATSDPRGGLKADTQYF. CDR3 DNA: TGTGCCACCAGTGATCCCCGTGGCGGACTAAAAGCAGATACGCAGTATTTT.